The present T cell receptor beta chain was sequenced within a study of T cell repertoires in cytomegalovirus infection. Study information: Well-studied HLA-B-restricted epitopes and recently identified HLA-C-restricted epitopes of CMV were both used in the study. CMV infection plus the matching HLA type was flagged by public TCR beta signatures.

In TCRdb, the reads were re-called with MiXCR into one record per CDR3 protein. The sample lists some 110,000 distinct CDR3 sequences; roughly 32% were seen once. On this clonotype: No antigen is known for it.

This CDR3 region has 17 residues. The junction had 13 bases not matched to a gene; V was cut back by 7 bases and J by 3 bases. Per germline, CDR1 MNHEY and CDR2 SMNVEV (reference sequence). The study's findings and limits: Carriers of CMV plus the relevant HLA were identified by cumulative public TCR beta family frequency.

The chain has TRBV27 and TRBJ1-2; 11 nucleotides line up with TRBD1. The origin of this receptor is a human donor in good health (CMV status not recorded). Some clones in this sample may be carry-over from other donors' samples. Sequences were derived from CD8+ T cells from cultured PBMCs, sampled from culture after CMV antigen stimulation. CDR3 sequence: CASTSSRTGGYDYGYTF. CDR3 DNA: TGTGCCAGCACCTCGAGTAGGACAGGGGGCTATGACTATGGCTACACCTTC.